These 5 T cell receptor beta chains share one sample of origin, sequenced in a study of blood T cells in healthy people across ages. Combining a sample-barcoded 5' primer with a J-beta primer mix, a second PCR ran for 7 to 11 cycles. TCRdb re-analysed the 5' RACE reads in MiXCR, keeping a single row per CDR3 protein. The sample includes some 1.7 million distinct CDR3 sequences, 28% of them seen just once. Input material: blood. The receptors derive from a woman aged 25 to 39 in good health.

This clonotype was found a few times. The chain recombines TRBV6-6 with TRBJ2-1, with 14 bases that match TRBD2. This CDR3 is built from 15 residues. Germline lookup yields CDR1 MNHNY and CDR2 SVGAGI (reference sequence). V shed 4 bases, J shed 10 bases, and the junction held 6 bases outside the gene matches. The CDR3 spells CASSFEGLAGAEQFF. DNA for the CDR3: TGTGCCAGCAGTTTCGAGGGACTAGCGGGGGCCGAGCAGTTCTTC.

The chain uses TRBV3-1 and TRBJ1-3; D perhaps matches TRBD1 (5 bases). The CDR3 is 13 residues long. Germline-derived CDR1 and CDR2 are LGHDT and YNNKEL (reference sequence). V was shortened by 3 bases and J by 3 bases, with 6 bases between the two germline ends. In DNA form, the CDR3 reads TGTGCCAGCAGCCAGACAGTTGGAAACACCATATATTTT. This gives the protein CASSQTVGNTIYF. Using reference TRBV3-1 and TRBJ1-3 for the parts outside the CDR3, the full variable domain is DTAVSQTPKYLVTQMGNDKSIKCEQNLGHDTMYWYKQDSKKFLKIMFSYNNKELIINETVPNRFSPKSPDKAHLNLHINSLELGDSAVYFCASSQTVGNTIYFGEGSWLTVV.

V and J are TRBV18 and TRBJ2-7; D is undetermined. The CDR3 loop spans 14 amino acids. Germline V gives CDR1 KGHSH, CDR2 LQKENI. Trimming stripped 2 bases from V and 3 bases from J, with 11 bases between. CDR3 residues: CASSPGSQNYEQYF. The CDR3 DNA sequence: TGTGCCAGCTCACCAGGTTCACAGAACTACGAGCAGTACTTC.

As for this clonotype: The junction departs from the called germline gene at one end, perhaps through a read error. The chain recombines TRBV29-1 with TRBJ2-1; D is ambiguous. CDR3 length equals 14 residues. Germline CDR1 and CDR2: SQVTM and ANQGSEA. CDR3 bases: TGCGGCGTTGAGAACCCCCGGACGGTGGAGACCCAGTTCTTC. This encodes CGVENPRTVETQFF.

The sample holds a few counts of this clonotype. The chain joins TRBV7-9 to TRBJ1-1, with D perhaps matching TRBD1 (5 bases). Germline V lookup: CDR1 SEHNR, CDR2 FQNEAQ (reference sequence). V lost 7 bases and J 2 bases, leaving 17 bases between the germline ends. This CDR3 contains 15 residues. The DNA of the CDR3 is TGTGCCAGCACACATTCGGGACGGAGTAACACTGAAGCTTTCTTT. It codes for CASTHSGRSNTEAFF.